The sequence of this T cell receptor beta chain was determined in a study of a mutant IDH1 vaccine in newly diagnosed glioma (dated by TCRdb to about 2021). A note on the overall study: Vaccination was initiated 4-6 weeks after radiotherapy alone, or concurrently with temozolomide cycles in the chemotherapy-containing groups. Of the roughly 31 treated patients, about 60% were male and 37.5% were female, and the mean age was about 40 years. Before enrollment, patients had received standard therapy of radiotherapy alone, temozolomide alone, or radiochemotherapy with temozolomide; most received the combination. Visit V12 was the week-35 safety follow-up and visit V13 was the week-47 end of study. Six visits were used for peripheral blood collection: V03 (baseline), V05, V07, V10, V12 and V13. Longitudinal TCRB deep sequencing was done for 20 to 25 treated patients, wherever samples were available for exploratory analyses. Overall study results and their limits: Availability determined which PBMC samples were chosen for TCRB deep sequencing. According to the authors, sample limitations meant that analyses of patient blood samples could not be reproduced. Across multiple MHC alleles, vaccine-induced immune responses were seen in around 93% of patients. No apparent relationship was observed between pseudoprogression and alterations in the top peripheral T cell clonotypes detected by TCRB sequencing.

The label giving this sample's time point can be read as: week 35, safety follow-up. A 20-mer mutant IDH1 peptide at 300 micrograms in Montanide made up each vaccine dose, which was injected subcutaneously together with topical imiquimod. Eight vaccinations were administered to patients in weeks 1, 3, 5, 7, 11, 15, 19 and 23, corresponding to visits V03 through V10. The donors had newly diagnosed IDH1-mutant astrocytomas of WHO grade 3 or 4 that showed loss of nuclear ATRX. The samples were drawn from NOA16, a multicentre, single-arm, open-label phase I trial in Germany that tested a mutant IDH1 peptide vaccine in humans for the first time. Genomic DNA for TCRB sequencing was extracted from EDTA blood using the DNeasy Blood and Tissue Kit. Worth noting for this clone: Its antigen remains unidentified. There are no base qualities to consult, and no much larger clone falls within one base.

Library construction relied on the immunoSEQ multiplex PCR assay. Rearranged TCR beta chain sequences were amplified using the hsTCRB Kit according to the manufacturer's protocol. TCRB libraries were sequenced on an Illumina MiSeq. In the authors' own workflow: The kit vendor's proprietary platform handled demultiplexing, trimming and gene mapping. This immuneACCESS table, as held by TCRdb, lists in-frame sequences with V and J called but not all clones. Of the missing ones, under half trace to an unresolved V gene in checked studies; the others have no known cause. That table furnishes V, J and clone size, whereas the DNA furnished D and trimming. This sample lists some 71,000 clones; around 87% were detected once. Clones ranked in the top ten supply 1.5% to 2.5% of the sample. This TCR was sampled from a man aged 25-45 years with glioma. The specimen was PBMCs, collected from a glioma patient whose treatment included an IDH1 peptide vaccine.

The base sequence is TGTGCCAGCAGTTTTATGGGCGTGGGTCAGCCCCAGCATTTT. It specifies CASSFMGVGQPQHF. The chain uses TRBV28 and TRBJ1-5; no D segment can be confidently identified. V loses 3 bases, J loses 6 bases, and the germline ends lie 12 bases apart. Based on the germline V gene, the CDR1 and CDR2 sequences are MDHEN and SYDVKM. The CDR3 sequence holds 14 residues, the cysteine and phenylalanine included. Solely the CDR3 DNA is kept, with 42 bases framed from the first base.